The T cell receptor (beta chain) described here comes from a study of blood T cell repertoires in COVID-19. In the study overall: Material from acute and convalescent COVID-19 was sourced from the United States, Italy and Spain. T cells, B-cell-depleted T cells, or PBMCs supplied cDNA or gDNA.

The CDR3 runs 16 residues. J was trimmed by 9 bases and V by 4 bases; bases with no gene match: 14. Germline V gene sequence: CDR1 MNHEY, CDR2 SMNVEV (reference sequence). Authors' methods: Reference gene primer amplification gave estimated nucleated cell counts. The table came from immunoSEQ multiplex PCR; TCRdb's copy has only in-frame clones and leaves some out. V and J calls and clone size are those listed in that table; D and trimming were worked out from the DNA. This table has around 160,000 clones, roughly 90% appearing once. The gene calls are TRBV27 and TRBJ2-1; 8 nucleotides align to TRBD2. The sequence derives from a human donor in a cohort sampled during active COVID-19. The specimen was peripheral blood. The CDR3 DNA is TGTGCCAGCAGTTCCCCCTCCCGGGAGGGCCGGGTTGAGCAGTTCTTC. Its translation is CASSSPSREGRVEQFF.